This T cell receptor (beta chain) is drawn from a study of regulatory T cells in long-lasting Graves disease. The wider study: Persistent cases were those of Graves' disease that involved over 5 years of antithyroid drugs with positive TSH receptor antibodies. Study-wide results and limits: Comparison showed that persistent patients shared more public clonotypes (about 2,600) than new patients (966). Persistent disease was characterized by preferential usage of TRBV28, TRBJ1-2 and TRBJ2-5.

V lost 5 bases and J lost 3, with 16 bases in between. The CDR3 spans 14 residues. Germline CDR1 and CDR2: SQVTM and ANQGSEA. Described time point: persistent/refractory GD, antithyroid drugs over 5 years with positive TRAb. From RNA extracted from PBMCs, the TCR library was made. This clonotype was seen more than once but under ten times. Its target is not known. Investigators prepared the TCR beta libraries by applying iRepertoire HTBI primers and Arm-PCR of CDR3 regions. TCRdb called the multiplex PCR reads again in MiXCR, with one record for every CDR3 protein. This table has approximately 500,000 distinct CDR3 sequences, under 25% appearing once.

The rearrangement joins TRBV29-1 to TRBJ1-1; D might be TRBD1 (6 bases). The material sequenced was peripheral blood mononuclear cells (PBMCs), taken when the disease was refractory, from a patient treated with antithyroid drugs. This receptor was identified in a female donor with Graves disease. In DNA, the CDR3 is TGCAGCGTTTTTGAGAGGGGGGGGGACACTGAAGCTTTCTTT. Protein: CSVFERGGDTEAFF. Supplemented by reference TRBV29-1 and TRBJ1-1, the full variable domain reads SAVISQKPSRDICQRGTSLTIQCQVDSQVTMMFWYRQQPGQSLTLIATANQGSEATYESGFVIDKFPISRPNLTFSTLTVSNMSPEDSSIYLCSVFERGGDTEAFFGQGTRLTVV.